The rows below give T cell receptor beta chains drawn from one sample of a study of beta chain features in type 1 diabetes. Data came from immunoSEQ multiplex PCR; TCRdb stores just in-frame clones and leaves some out. The table has hundreds of thousands of clones, around 12% seen once. Sequenced input: naive CD4+ T cells from blood. Source of these receptors: a man between 18 and 35 years old in good health. CDR3s include the opening cysteine and the closing phenylalanine or tryptophan. Fields, in order: D gene, clone size, J gene, V gene, CDR3 DNA, CDR3 protein. D genes are given only for firm matches. Size is stated for part of the rows, as once, few or many counts, or as a class when the clone is expanded.

NA,few,TRBJ1-1,TRBV29-1,TGCAGCGTTGATGGTCGCCGGGGAGGAACTGAAGCTTTCTTT,CSVDGRRGGTEAFF
TRBD2,NA,TRBJ2-5,TRBV28,TGTGCCAGCAGTTGGATAGCGGGACGAGAGACCCAGTACTTC,CASSWIAGRETQYF
NA,NA,TRBJ1-1,TRBV9,TGTGCCAGCAGCTCCAAACAGCAGAACACTGAAGCTTTCTTT,CASSSKQQNTEAFF
TRBD1,NA,TRBJ1-1,TRBV25-1,TGTGCCAGCAGTGTTCCGGGACAGGGGCCTGAAGCTTTCTTT,CASSVPGQGPEAFF
TRBD1,NA,TRBJ2-3,TRBV10-3,TGTGCCATCAGTAACTTACCGGGACAGGGCTTGGGTACGCAGTATTTT,CAISNLPGQGLGTQYF
TRBD2,few,TRBJ2-1,TRBV7-3,TGTGCCAGCAGCCTCGGACTAGCGGGAGTCCCTGAGCAGTTCTTC,CASSLGLAGVPEQFF
NA,few,TRBJ1-2,TRBV30,TGTGCCTGGAGGCTACAGGGAAGAATCTATGGCTACACCTTC,CAWRLQGRIYGYTF
TRBD1,few,TRBJ2-7,TRBV7-2,TGTGCCAGCGGCCGGGACAGGGCCAGCATCGAGCAGTACTTC,CASGRDRASIEQYF
TRBD2,NA,TRBJ2-1,TRBV5-4,TGTGCCAGCAGCTCCGGGACTAGCGGGTACAATGAGCAGTTCTTC,CASSSGTSGYNEQFF
TRBD2,few,TRBJ2-7,TRBV14,TGTGCCAGCAGGCCAACGATGGGGGGGGGCTACGAGCAGTACTTC,CASRPTMGGGYEQYF
NA,NA,TRBJ1-1,TRBV28,TGTGCCAGCAGTTTACTGACAGACAACACTGAAGCTTTCTTT,CASSLLTDNTEAFF
NA,few,TRBJ1-5,TRBV6-6,TGTGCCAGCAGACGACTCGTGTCAGGGGATCAGCCCCAGCATTTT,CASRRLVSGDQPQHF
NA,few,TRBJ1-1,TRBV5-4,TGTGCCAGCAGCTTGGAACGGGACTCTGAAGCTTTCTTT,CASSLERDSEAFF
TRBD1,few,TRBJ1-2,TRBV4-2,TGTGCCAGCAGCGGCGACAGGGTGGGCTATGGCTACACCTTC,CASSGDRVGYGYTF
TRBD1,NA,TRBJ2-7,TRBV25-1,TGTGCCAGCAGTACCGGGACAGGGGGCTACGAGCAGTACTTC,CASSTGTGGYEQYF
NA,few,TRBJ1-1,TRBV20-1,TGCAGTGCAAGAAGGGGGAATGAAGCTTTCTTT,CSARRGNEAFF
TRBD2,few,TRBJ2-5,TRBV7-2,TGTGCCAGCAGCTTATTTAGCGGGACCCAAGAGACCCAGTACTTC,CASSLFSGTQETQYF
NA,few,TRBJ2-3,TRBV10-3,TGTGCCATCAGTGGACAGGGGGCAGGTAGCGGGGGGATCACAGATACGCAGTATTTT,CAISGQGAGSGGITDTQYF
TRBD1,few,TRBJ2-7,TRBV10-3,TGTGCCATCAGCTCGCGACAGGGGCTACAATACGAGCAGTACTTC,CAISSRQGLQYEQYF
TRBD1,NA,TRBJ1-1,TRBV29-1,TGCAGCGTCCAATACAGGGGGAGGGTGGGCACTGAAGCTTTCTTT,CSVQYRGRVGTEAFF
NA,NA,TRBJ1-2,TRBV29-1,TGCAGCGTTGAAGATACGAAGGGGCCTAACTATGGCTACACCTTC,CSVEDTKGPNYGYTF
NA,NA,TRBJ2-1,TRBV4-2,TGTGCCAGCAGCCTCATGGGGGCCACTAGCTCCTACAATGAGCAGTTCTTC,CASSLMGATSSYNEQFF
TRBD1,few,TRBJ1-6,TRBV9,TGTGCCAGCAGCGTAGCTTGGACAGGGCGGTCACCCCTCCACTTT,CASSVAWTGRSPLHF
NA,few,TRBJ2-2,TRBV30,TGTGCCTGGAGTCCAGGGTGGCCGTCCGGGGAGCTGTTTTTT,CAWSPGWPSGELFF
TRBD2,NA,TRBJ2-5,TRBV7-2,TGTGCCAGCAGCTGGGGGGGTGGGAGTAATCAAGAGACCCAGTACTTC,CASSWGGGSNQETQYF
NA,few,TRBJ2-1,TRBV9,TGTGCCAGCAGCGTAGCTCCCAGGGAGGACAATGAGCAGTTCTTC,CASSVAPREDNEQFF
TRBD1,once,TRBJ1-6,TRBV2,TGTGCCAGCAGTGAGGTACAGGGGGGATCCCTCCACTTT,CASSEVQGGSLHF
NA,NA,TRBJ2-3,TRBV28,TGTGCCAGCAGTTTATTAAGGCAGGTAACAGATACGCAGTATTTT,CASSLLRQVTDTQYF
TRBD1,few,TRBJ1-1,TRBV2,TGTGCCAGCAGTGCTCAGGGGGCGCCCACTGAAGCTTTCTTT,CASSAQGAPTEAFF
NA,few,TRBJ2-1,TRBV25-1,TGTGCCAGCAGTGAATATATCGAGCAGTTCTTC,CASSEYIEQFF
NA,few,TRBJ2-7,TRBV9,TGTGCCAGCAGCGCCCGTAGCGGTAGCTCCTACGAGCAGTACTTC,CASSARSGSSYEQYF
NA,few,TRBJ2-7,TRBV5-1,TGCGCCAGCAGCTTGGACAGGGTTCCCCACGAGCAGTACTTC,CASSLDRVPHEQYF
NA,few,TRBJ1-3,TRBV28,TGTGCCAGCAGTTCCGGCTCTGGAAACACCATATATTTT,CASSSGSGNTIYF
NA,NA,TRBJ2-5,TRBV30,TGTGCCTGGAAGGGGATGAAGACCCAGTACTTC,CAWKGMKTQYF
NA,NA,TRBJ1-5,TRBV27,TGTGCCAGCAGTTTCGGTGCTGCTCAGCCCCAGCATTTT,CASSFGAAQPQHF
NA,few,TRBJ1-3,TRBV5-1,TGCGCCAGCAGCTTGGGGGGCACTGGAAACACCATATATTTT,CASSLGGTGNTIYF
NA,NA,TRBJ1-5,TRBV7-9,TGTGCCAGCAGCTTAGACCAGGGCAATCAGCCCCAGCATTTT,CASSLDQGNQPQHF
NA,NA,TRBJ1-1,TRBV2,TGTGCCAGATCCAGGGAGAACACTGAAGCTTTCTTT,CARSRENTEAFF
NA,NA,TRBJ2-7,TRBV6-6,TGTGCCAGCGGAAGGGAGCGGTACGAGCAGTACTTC,CASGRERYEQYF
TRBD2,few,TRBJ2-5,TRBV6-6,TGTGCCAGCAGTAATCCGACTAGCGGGGTTGTTCGCGGAGACTTC,CASSNPTSGVVRGDF
TRBD1,NA,TRBJ2-7,TRBV7-3,TGTGCCAGCAGCCCTCGGGACAGGGGTGGGGAGCAGTACTTC,CASSPRDRGGEQYF
TRBD2,few,TRBJ2-4,TRBV30,TGTGCCTGGAGGGAACGGGGGGATGTAAACATTCAGTACTTC,CAWRERGDVNIQYF
TRBD1,NA,TRBJ2-5,TRBV10-3,TGTGCCACCCGCCAGACCGGGACAGGGGGGGCTGGGGACCAGTACTTC,CATRQTGTGGAGDQYF
NA,few,TRBJ1-1,TRBV6-5,TGTGCCAGCAGACCGGCGGGTTCGAGGACTGAAGCTTTCTTT,CASRPAGSRTEAFF
TRBD1,NA,TRBJ1-2,TRBV28,TGTGCCAGCAGTTCCCCAACACCCCGCGGACAGGGGGCAGATGGCTACACCTTC,CASSSPTPRGQGADGYTF
NA,NA,TRBJ2-2,TRBV6-6,TGTGCCAGCAGTTACTCGGGAGCCACCGGGGAGCTGTTTTTT,CASSYSGATGELFF
TRBD2,NA,TRBJ2-3,TRBV4-2,TGTGCCAGCAGCCAAGAGTGGGGGAGGGCTCGCACAGATACGCAGTATTTT,CASSQEWGRARTDTQYF
TRBD1,NA,TRBJ2-3,TRBV15,TGTGCCACCAGAGACAGGGTAGGGATCACAGATACGCAGTATTTT,CATRDRVGITDTQYF
TRBD2,few,TRBJ2-7,TRBV7-2,TGTGCCAGCAGCTTAGGGCTAGCGGCCGCCTACGAGCAGTACTTC,CASSLGLAAAYEQYF